The sequence of this T cell receptor beta chain was determined in a study of T-cell memory formation after mild COVID-19 (dated by TCRdb to the early 2020s). About the study as a whole: TCR sequence clusters from the two donors were largely donor specific. Longitudinal TCRalpha and TCRbeta repertoire sequencing tracked T-cell clones expanding and contracting after mild COVID-19 in a couple of donors. The cohort was made up of two young adult volunteers, one female and one male, who were previously healthy.

Ficoll-Paque density gradient centrifugation was used to isolate PBMCs. Looking up the germline V gene yields CDR1 SQVTM and CDR2 ANQGSEA. From the cysteine up to the phenylalanine, the CDR3 has a length of 15 residues. The sequence is cut down to CDR3 DNA, 45 bases in frame from base 1. The V end loses 0 bases and the J end loses 7 bases, and a stretch of 16 bases separates them. What the authors observed across the whole study: The detection of some responding clones in pre-infection memory suggests that pre-existing cross-reactive memory T cells joined the SARS-CoV-2 response. The study covered only two mild cases, and larger cohorts including severe cases with pre-infection samples were considered necessary. SARS-CoV-2 specificity was not confirmed for the second-wave clones peaking on day 37. Contracting CD4+ clones were located mainly in the CM and EM memory subsets, whereas CD8+ clones were found to be enriched in EMRA. From day 15 to 85, contracting clones showed balanced CD4/CD8 phenotypes, whereas a second wave of clones that expanded from day 15 to 37 leaned towards CD4+.

Comment on this clonotype: The antigen this receptor binds is unknown. Per-nucleotide qualities are absent, and no much larger clonotype sits a single base away.

Sequencing was carried out with an Illumina NovaSeq 6000. TCRalpha and TCRbeta cDNA libraries were constructed by 5'RACE with constant-segment primers, with sample barcodes and unique molecular identifiers being introduced. RNA was extracted from every sample with Trizol reagent. The libraries were amplified in two PCR steps, and the second step added a second sample barcode and Illumina TruSeq adapters. The libraries were sequenced on an Illumina NovaSeq using 2 x 150 bp paired-end reads. The source study handled its data this way. The reads were demultiplexed and collapsed into UMI-guided consensus sequences using migec v1.2.7. Using mixcr v2.1.11, UMI consensuses were aligned to TRA and TRB V and J templates and then assembled into clonotypes. Clonotypes were classified as expanded or contracted when called significant by both edgeR and NoisET, with noise models trained on biological replicates. For edgeR calls, the thresholds were a false discovery rate-adjusted p below 0.01 and a log2 fold-change of 1. PCA with hierarchical clustering of max-normalized trajectories of the 1000 most abundant clonotypes was used as exploratory dynamics analysis. Each responding clone was given a CD4 or CD8 phenotype based on the CD4+ and CD8+ repertoires, which had been sequenced separately. Starting from the raw public reads, TCRdb applied fastp trimming at Q25, assembled clones with MiXCR and retained in-frame beta chains. Each entry merges the rows of one CDR3 protein and shows their most common DNA and genes. The V and J calls shown here were made by TCRdb, not taken from the authors' results. The sample table records 6,100 or so distinct CDR3 sequences; around 20% of these occur just once. Clones ranked in the top ten supply around 60% of the sample.

The origin of this receptor is an adult woman who had mild COVID-19 (a few samples of this study predate the infection). The sample titles of this study are shuffled in the database, so cell type and time point are left out; the donor was told from shared clones. Sequencing was carried out using PBMCs or a T cell subset sorted from them (not recorded which). The chain is assembled from TRBV29-1 and TRBJ2-1; a weak D assignment points to TRBD2 (6 bases agree). CDR3 loop: CSVEDLSGRMNEQFF. The DNA sequence is TGCAGCGTTGAAGATCTGTCAGGGAGGATGAATGAGCAGTTCTTC.